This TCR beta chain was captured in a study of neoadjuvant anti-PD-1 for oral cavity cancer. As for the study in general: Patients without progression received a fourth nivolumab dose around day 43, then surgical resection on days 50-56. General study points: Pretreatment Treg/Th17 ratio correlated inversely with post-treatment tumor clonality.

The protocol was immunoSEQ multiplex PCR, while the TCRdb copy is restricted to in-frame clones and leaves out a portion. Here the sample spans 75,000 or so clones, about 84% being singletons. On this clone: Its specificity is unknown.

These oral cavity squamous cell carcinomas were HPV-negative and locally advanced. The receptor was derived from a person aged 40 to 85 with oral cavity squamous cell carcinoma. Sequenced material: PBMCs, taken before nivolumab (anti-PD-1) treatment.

CDR3 sequence: CSAGPPEAFF. For the CDR3, the DNA is TGCAGTGCCGGTCCACCTGAAGCTTTCTTT. The chain joins TRBV20-1 to TRBJ1-1; D remains ambiguous. Germline values: CDR1 DFQATT, CDR2 SNEGSKA (reference sequence). The CDR3 is made up of 10 amino acids. Trimming cost V 6 bases and J 6 bases, with 8 bases left between them.